In this sample, the clone carrying this T cell receptor beta chain turned up once. Antigen: not known. V dropped 5 bases and J dropped 4; count of bases not matched to a gene: 7. From germline, CDR1 is SQVTM and CDR2 ANQGSEA. The CDR3 contains 13 residues. Repertoires were generated with immunoSEQ multiplex PCR, while TCRdb's copy carries only in-frame clones and drops some. In the table there are about 16,000 clones, 80% to 90% of which are singletons. This entry is derived from a study of lymphopenia after photon versus proton radiotherapy. Overall study results and limits: Oligoclonal CD8+ Temra expansion after nadir drove photon patients' diversity drop. Survival link was tested only in deceased patients; proton benefit remains a possibility. Relative stability marked proton patients; photon patients lost diversity and naive cells. Larger post-nadir TCR diversity loss correlated inversely with survival in deceased patients.

The material sequenced was peripheral blood, taken from a patient treated with proton-based radiotherapy. The rearrangement joins TRBV29-1 to TRBJ1-2, with 7 bases lining up with TRBD1. The sequence derives from a man in his sixties or seventies with pancreatic cancer. DNA of the CDR3: TGCAGCGTTTGGGACAGTTCGTTCTATGGCTACACCTTC. It translates to CSVWDSSFYGYTF.